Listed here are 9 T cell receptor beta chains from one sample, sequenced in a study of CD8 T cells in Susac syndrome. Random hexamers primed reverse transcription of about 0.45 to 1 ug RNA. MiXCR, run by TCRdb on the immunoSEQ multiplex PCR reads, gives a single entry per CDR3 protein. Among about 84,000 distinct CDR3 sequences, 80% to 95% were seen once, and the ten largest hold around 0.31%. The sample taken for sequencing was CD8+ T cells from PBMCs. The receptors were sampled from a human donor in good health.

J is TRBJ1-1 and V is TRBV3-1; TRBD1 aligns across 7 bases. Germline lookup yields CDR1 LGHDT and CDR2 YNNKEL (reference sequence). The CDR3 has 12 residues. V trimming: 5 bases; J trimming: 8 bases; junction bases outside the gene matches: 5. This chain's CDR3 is CASSAQGPEAFF. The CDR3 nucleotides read TGTGCCAGCAGCGCACAGGGGCCAGAAGCTTTCTTT.

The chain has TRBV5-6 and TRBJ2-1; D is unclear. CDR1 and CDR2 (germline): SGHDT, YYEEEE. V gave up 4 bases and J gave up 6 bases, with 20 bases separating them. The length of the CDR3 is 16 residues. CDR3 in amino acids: CASSPGWGSLTNEQFF. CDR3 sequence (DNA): TGTGCCAGCAGCCCGGGTTGGGGTTCGTTAACCAATGAGCAGTTCTTC.

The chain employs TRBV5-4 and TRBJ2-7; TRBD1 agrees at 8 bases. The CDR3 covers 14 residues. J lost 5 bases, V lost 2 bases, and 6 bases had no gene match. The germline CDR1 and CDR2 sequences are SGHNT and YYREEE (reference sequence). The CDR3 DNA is TGTGCCAGCAGCTTCCTATCACAGGGGGACGAGCAGTACTTC. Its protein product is CASSFLSQGDEQYF.

This CDR3 is CASNFGAGRGEQYF. CDR3 DNA: TGTGCCAGCAACTTTGGGGCCGGGCGGGGCGAGCAGTACTTC. The gene calls are TRBV2 and TRBJ2-7, with TRBD2 as a possible D gene (6 bases). The V end was cut by 7 bases, the J end by 6 bases, with 19 bases between. The CDR3 runs 14 residues. Germline V CDR1 and CDR2: SNHLY, FYNNEI.

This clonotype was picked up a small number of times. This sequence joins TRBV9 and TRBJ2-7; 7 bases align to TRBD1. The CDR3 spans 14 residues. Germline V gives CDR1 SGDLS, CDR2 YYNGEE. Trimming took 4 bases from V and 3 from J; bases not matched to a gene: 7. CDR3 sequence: CASSPRTGYYEQYF. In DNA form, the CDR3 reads TGTGCCAGCAGCCCCCGGACAGGTTACTACGAGCAGTACTTC.

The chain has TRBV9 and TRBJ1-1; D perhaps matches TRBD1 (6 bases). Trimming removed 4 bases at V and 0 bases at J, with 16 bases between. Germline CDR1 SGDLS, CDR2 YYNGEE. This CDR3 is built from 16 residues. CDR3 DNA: TGTGCCAGCAGCCCAGAATACAGGGTGGTGAACACTGAAGCTTTCTTT. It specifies CASSPEYRVVNTEAFF.

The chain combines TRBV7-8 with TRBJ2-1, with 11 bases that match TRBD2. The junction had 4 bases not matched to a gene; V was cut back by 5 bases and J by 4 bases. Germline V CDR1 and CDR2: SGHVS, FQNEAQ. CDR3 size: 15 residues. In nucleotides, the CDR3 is TGTGCCAGCAGCGCCCCTAGCGGGGGGTACAATGAGCAGTTCTTC. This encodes CASSAPSGGYNEQFF.

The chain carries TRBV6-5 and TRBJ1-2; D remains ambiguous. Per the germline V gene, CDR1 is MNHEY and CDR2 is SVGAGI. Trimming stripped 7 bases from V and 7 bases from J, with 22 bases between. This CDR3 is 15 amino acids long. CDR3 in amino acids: CASIPQPAAKSGYTF. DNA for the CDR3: TGTGCCAGCATCCCTCAGCCGGCGGCTAAAAGTGGCTACACCTTC.

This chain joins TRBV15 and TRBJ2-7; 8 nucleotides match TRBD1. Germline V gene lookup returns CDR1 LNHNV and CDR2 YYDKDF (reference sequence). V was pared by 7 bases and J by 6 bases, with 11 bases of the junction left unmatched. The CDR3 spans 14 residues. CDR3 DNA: TGTGCCACCACCAGCGGGCAGGGGGCTTTCGAGCAGTACTTC. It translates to CATTSGQGAFEQYF.